This TCR beta chain was captured in a study of beta chain bispecific antibodies for T cell cancers. Background on the study: HPB-ALL carried surface TRBV5-5, while Jurkat carried TRBV12-3.

Expansion lasted 2 to 4 days, with either anti-CD3 antibody OKT3 or CD3/CD28 beads. Culture medium contained IL-2 at 100 IU/ml and IL-7 at about 4.6 ng/ml. At least ten counts were recorded for this clonotype. Its antigen is currently unknown. From germline, CDR1 is MNHEY and CDR2 SVGAGI. V lost 4 bases and J lost 5; bases outside the gene matches: 6. CDR3 size: 14 residues. Regarding the study as a whole: Anti-TRBV5-5 antibody staining may include highly similar TRBV5-6 cells. In these mixed samples, most targeted TRBV reads derived from the leukemia cell line.

From the 5' RACE reads, TCRdb called clonotypes with MiXCR, one entry per CDR3 protein. This sample yields about 18,000 distinct CDR3 sequences, of which about 2.2% are seen a single time; 6.9% belongs to the top ten. Sequencing was carried out using healthy donor T cells cultured with leukemia cells. The clonotype originates from a human donor in good health. Some clones in this sample may be carry-over from other donors' samples. This chain joins TRBV6-5 and TRBJ2-5, with 8 positions matching TRBD2. CDR3 sequence reads: CASSSGTRMETQYF. The CDR3 bases are TGTGCCAGCAGTTCCGGGACTAGGATGGAGACCCAGTACTTC.